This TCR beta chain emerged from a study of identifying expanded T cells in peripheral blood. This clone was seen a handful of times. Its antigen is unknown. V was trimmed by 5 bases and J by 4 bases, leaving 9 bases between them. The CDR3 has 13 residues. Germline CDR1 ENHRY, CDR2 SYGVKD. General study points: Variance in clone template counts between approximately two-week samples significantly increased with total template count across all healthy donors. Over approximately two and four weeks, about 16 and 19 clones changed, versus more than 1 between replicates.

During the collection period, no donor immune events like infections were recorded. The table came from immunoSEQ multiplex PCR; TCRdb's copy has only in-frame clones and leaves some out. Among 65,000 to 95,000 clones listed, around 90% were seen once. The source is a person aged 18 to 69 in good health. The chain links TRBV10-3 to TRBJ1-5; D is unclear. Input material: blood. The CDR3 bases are TGTGCCATCAGTTCGGGCATGAATCAGCCCCAGCATTTT. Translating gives CAISSGMNQPQHF.